This T cell receptor (beta chain) is from a study of blood T cell repertoires in COVID-19. The V segment lost 3 bases and the J segment 3 bases; nucleotides outside the gene matches: 3. CDR3 length: 14 residues. Germline V gene lookup returns CDR1 LNHNV and CDR2 YYDKDF (reference sequence). Authors' processing steps: Amplification with reference gene primers provided the estimates of nucleated cell counts. The repertoire was sequenced with immunoSEQ multiplex PCR; TCRdb's copy has only in-frame clones and lacks some. The V and J calls and the clone size are those of that table, but D and trimming were determined from the DNA. The table has fewer than 250,000 clones, 80% to 90% seen once.

Sequencing was carried out using peripheral blood. This TCR was sampled from a man aged 35 to 55 with acute or convalescent COVID-19. This sequence joins TRBV15 and TRBJ1-2; 8 bases align to TRBD1. CDR3 nucleotide sequence: TGTGCCACCAGCAGGGACAGGGTAGACTATGGCTACACCTTC. Translated, it gives CATSRDRVDYGYTF.